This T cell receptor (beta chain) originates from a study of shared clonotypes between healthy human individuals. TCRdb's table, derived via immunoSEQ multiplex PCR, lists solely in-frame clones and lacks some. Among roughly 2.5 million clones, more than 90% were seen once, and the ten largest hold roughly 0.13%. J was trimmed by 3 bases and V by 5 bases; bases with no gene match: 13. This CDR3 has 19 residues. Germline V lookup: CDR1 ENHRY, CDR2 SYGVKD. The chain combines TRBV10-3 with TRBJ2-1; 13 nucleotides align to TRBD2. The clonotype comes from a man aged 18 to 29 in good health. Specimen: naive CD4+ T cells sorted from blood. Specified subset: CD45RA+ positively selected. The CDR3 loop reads CAISSPGLAGRWDYNEQFF. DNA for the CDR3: TGTGCCATCAGTTCACCGGGACTAGCGGGAAGGTGGGACTACAATGAGCAGTTCTTC.